The clone carrying this T cell receptor (beta chain) was observed a few times. What it binds is not known. The sample is drawn from a study of beta chain features in type 1 diabetes. Study outcomes and limitations: In these data, an HLA type influence on TCRB rearrangement remained unresolved. Shortening of TCRB CDR3s, moderate but significant, appeared in all four CD4+ subsets of Type 1 diabetes patients.

V was shortened by 3 bases and J by 7 bases, with 9 bases between the two germline ends. Germline assignment: CDR1 KGHSH and CDR2 LQKENI. This CDR3 contains 12 residues. The investigators reverse transcribed all of the isolated RNA, so they sequenced expressed TCRB transcripts. Data came from immunoSEQ multiplex PCR; TCRdb stores just in-frame clones and leaves some out. The sample has 500,000 to 650,000 clones, approximately 13% seen once. The origin of this receptor is a man in his thirties or forties with type 1 diabetes. V and J are TRBV18 and TRBJ1-2; D is uncertain. Sequencing was carried out using naive CD4+ T cells from blood. Here the CDR3 DNA reads TGTGCCAGCTCACCTGGGCGTCTTGGCTACACCTTC. Its translation is CASSPGRLGYTF.